This T cell receptor (beta chain) was sequenced in a study of beta chain features in type 1 diabetes. Study-wide results and caveats: Patients and controls would be equally affected if PCR favored shorter templates. In comparison with healthy donors, patients had naive, central memory and Treg TCRB repertoires that appeared more similar. Within each of all four CD4+ subsets, Type 1 diabetes patients had TCRB CDR3s that were moderately but significantly shorter.

The germline V gene encodes CDR1 GTSNPN and CDR2 SVGIG (reference sequence). The CDR3 spans 15 residues. The V end was cut by 0 bases, the J end by 4 bases, with 15 bases between. Sorting based on CD45RO/CCR7/CD25/CD127/CD95/CD27 separated CD4+ naive, central memory, regulatory and stem cell-like memory cells. The study reverse transcribed the entire isolated RNA, so it sequenced expressed TCRB transcripts. TCRdb's copy holds only in-frame clones and misses some; the assay was immunoSEQ multiplex PCR. The sample contains 600,000 or so clones, 11% to 15% of which appear only once. Note on this clone: No antigen is known for it.

The sequence came from a young man with type 1 diabetes. V gene TRBV30 combines with J gene TRBJ1-2; D is possibly TRBD1 (5 bases). The sample was naive CD4+ T cells from blood. CDR3 residues: CAWSVTLRGGYGYTF. CDR3 coding DNA: TGTGCCTGGAGTGTAACCCTCCGGGGGGGCTATGGCTACACCTTC.